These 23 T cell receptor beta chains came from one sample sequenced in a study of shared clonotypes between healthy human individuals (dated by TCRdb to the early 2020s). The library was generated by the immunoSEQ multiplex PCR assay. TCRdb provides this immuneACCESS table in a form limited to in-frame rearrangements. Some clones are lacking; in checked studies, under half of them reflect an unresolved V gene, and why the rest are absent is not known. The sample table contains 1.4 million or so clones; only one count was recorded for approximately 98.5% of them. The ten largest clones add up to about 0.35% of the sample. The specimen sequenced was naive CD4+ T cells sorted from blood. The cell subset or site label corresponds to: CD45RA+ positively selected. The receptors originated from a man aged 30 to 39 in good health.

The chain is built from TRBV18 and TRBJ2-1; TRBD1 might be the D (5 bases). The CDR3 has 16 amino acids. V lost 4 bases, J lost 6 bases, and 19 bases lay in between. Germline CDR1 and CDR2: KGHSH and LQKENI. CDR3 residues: CASSQSGHVNSNEQFF. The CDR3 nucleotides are TGTGCCAGCTCACAATCAGGACATGTCAATAGCAATGAGCAGTTCTTC.

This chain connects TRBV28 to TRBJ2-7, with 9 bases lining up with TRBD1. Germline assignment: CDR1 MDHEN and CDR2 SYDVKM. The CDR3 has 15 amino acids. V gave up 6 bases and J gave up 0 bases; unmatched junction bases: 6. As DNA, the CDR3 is TGTGCCAGCAGGCACGGGACAGGGAGCTCCTACGAGCAGTACTTC. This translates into CASRHGTGSSYEQYF.

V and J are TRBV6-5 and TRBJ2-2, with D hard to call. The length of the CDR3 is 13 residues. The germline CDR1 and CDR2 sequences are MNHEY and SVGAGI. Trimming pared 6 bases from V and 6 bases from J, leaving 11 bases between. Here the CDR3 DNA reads TGTGCCAGCAGGAAAGGGCTGGCCGGGGAGCTGTTTTTT. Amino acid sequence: CASRKGLAGELFF.

The CDR3 nucleotides read TGTGCCAGCAGCTCCCTGGACAGGGAGTATGCCGGGGAGCTGTTTTTT. Its translation: CASSSLDREYAGELFF. The V gene is TRBV11-3, the J gene TRBJ2-2; 8 bases map to TRBD1. Looked up from germline, CDR1 is SGHNT and CDR2 is YENEEA. The CDR3 loop spans 16 amino acids. After removal of 4 bases from V and 6 bases from J, the junction contained 10 bases not matched to a gene.

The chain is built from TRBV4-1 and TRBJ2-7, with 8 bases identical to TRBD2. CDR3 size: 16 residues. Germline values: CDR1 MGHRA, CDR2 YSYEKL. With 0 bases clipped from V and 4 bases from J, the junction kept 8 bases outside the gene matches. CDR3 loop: CASSQDWRLAMYEQYF. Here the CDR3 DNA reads TGCGCCAGCAGCCAAGATTGGAGACTAGCGATGTACGAGCAGTACTTC.

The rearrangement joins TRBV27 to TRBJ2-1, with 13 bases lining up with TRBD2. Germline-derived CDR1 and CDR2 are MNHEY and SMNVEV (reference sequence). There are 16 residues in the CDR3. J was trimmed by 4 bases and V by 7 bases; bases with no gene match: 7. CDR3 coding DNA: TGTGCCAGCAAACCGACTAGCGGGAGGTTGTACAATGAGCAGTTCTTC. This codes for CASKPTSGRLYNEQFF.

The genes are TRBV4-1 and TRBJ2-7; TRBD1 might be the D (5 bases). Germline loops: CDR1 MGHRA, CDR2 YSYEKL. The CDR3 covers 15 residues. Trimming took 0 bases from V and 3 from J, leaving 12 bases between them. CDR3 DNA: TGCGCCAGCAGCCAAGATTTACAGGCCGTCTACGAGCAGTACTTC. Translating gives CASSQDLQAVYEQYF.

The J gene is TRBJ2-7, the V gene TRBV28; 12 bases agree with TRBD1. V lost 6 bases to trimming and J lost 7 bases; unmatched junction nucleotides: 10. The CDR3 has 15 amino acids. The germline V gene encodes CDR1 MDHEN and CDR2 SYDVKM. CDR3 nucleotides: TGTGCCAGCAGCCGCCCCGGGACAGGGGGCTATGAGCAGTACTTC. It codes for CASSRPGTGGYEQYF.

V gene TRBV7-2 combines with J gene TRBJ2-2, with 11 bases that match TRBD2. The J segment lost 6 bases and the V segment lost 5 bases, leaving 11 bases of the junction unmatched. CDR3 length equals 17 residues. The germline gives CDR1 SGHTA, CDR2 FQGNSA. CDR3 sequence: CASSPTLSGRAPGELFF. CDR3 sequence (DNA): TGTGCCAGCAGCCCGACTCTTAGCGGGAGGGCCCCCGGGGAGCTGTTTTTT.

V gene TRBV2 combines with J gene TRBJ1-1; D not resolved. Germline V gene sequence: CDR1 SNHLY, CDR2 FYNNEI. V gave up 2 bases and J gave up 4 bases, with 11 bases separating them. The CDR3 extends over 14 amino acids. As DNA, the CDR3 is TGTGCCAGCAGTGAACCAGGAGGGAGCACTGAAGCTTTCTTT. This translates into CASSEPGGSTEAFF.

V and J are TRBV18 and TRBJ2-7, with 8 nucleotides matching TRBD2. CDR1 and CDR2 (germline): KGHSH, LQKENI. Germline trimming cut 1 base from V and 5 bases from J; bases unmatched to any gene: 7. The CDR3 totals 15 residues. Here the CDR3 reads CASSPRGLAPHEQYF. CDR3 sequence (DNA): TGTGCCAGCTCACCACGTGGACTAGCACCTCACGAGCAGTACTTC.

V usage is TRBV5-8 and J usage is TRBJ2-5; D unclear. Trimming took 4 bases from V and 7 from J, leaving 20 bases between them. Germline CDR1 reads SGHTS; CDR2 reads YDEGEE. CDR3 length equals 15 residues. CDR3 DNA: TGTGCCAGCAGCCCCTCTCGTCCCAAGATGGGGACCCAGTACTTC. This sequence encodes CASSPSRPKMGTQYF.

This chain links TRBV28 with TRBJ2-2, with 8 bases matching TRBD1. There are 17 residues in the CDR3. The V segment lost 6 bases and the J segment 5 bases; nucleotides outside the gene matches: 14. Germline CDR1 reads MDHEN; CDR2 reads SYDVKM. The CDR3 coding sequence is TGTGCCAGCAGAGATTTACAGGGGGTTTTTGGTACCGGGGAGCTGTTTTTT. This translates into CASRDLQGVFGTGELFF.

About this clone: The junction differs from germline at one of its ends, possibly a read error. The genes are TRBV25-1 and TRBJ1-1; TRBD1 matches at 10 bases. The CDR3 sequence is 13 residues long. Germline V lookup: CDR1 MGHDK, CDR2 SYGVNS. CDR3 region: CASSDHPGQGPRF. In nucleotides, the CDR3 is TGTGCCAGCAGTGATCATCCGGGACAGGGGCCGCGATTT.

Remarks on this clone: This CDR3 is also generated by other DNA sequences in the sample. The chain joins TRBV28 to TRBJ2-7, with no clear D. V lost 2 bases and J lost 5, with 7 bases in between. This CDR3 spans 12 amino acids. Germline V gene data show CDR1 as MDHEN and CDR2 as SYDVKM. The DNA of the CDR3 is TGTGCCAGCAGTTTAGTGGGTAACGAGCAGTACTTC. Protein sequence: CASSLVGNEQYF.

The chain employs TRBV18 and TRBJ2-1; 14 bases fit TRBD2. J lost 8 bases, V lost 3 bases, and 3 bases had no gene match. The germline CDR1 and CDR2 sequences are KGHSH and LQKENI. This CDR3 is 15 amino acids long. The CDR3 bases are TGTGCCAGCTCACCCGGGACTAGCGGGAGACATGAGCAGTTCTTC. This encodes CASSPGTSGRHEQFF. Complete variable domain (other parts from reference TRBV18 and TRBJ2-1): NAGVMQNPRHLVRRRGQEARLRCSPMKGHSHVYWYRQLPEEGLKFMVYLQKENIIDESGMPKERFSAEFPKEGPSILRIQQVVRGDSAAYFCASSPGTSGRHEQFFGPGTRLTVL.

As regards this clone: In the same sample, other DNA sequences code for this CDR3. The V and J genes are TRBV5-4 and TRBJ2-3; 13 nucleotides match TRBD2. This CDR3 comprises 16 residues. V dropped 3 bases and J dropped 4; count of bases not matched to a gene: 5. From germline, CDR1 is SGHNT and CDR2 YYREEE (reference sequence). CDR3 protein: CASSSGLAGAADTQYF. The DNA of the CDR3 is TGTGCCAGCAGCTCCGGACTAGCGGGAGCCGCAGATACGCAGTATTTT. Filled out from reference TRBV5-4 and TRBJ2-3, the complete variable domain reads ETGVTQSPTHLIKTRGQQVTLRCSSQSGHNTVSWYQQALGQGPQFIFQYYREEENGRGNFPPRFSGLQFPNYSSELNVNALELDDSALYLCASSSGLAGAADTQYFGPGTRLTVL.

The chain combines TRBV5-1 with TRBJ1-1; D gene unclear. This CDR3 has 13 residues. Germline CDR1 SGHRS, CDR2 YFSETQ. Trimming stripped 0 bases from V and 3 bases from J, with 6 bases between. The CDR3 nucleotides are TGCGCCAGCAGCTTGGACGGTTACACTGAAGCTTTCTTT. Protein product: CASSLDGYTEAFF.

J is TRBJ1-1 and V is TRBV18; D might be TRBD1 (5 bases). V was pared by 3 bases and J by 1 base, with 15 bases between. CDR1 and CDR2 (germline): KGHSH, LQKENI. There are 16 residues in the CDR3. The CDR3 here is CASSPLPGEQNTEAFF. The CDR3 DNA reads TGTGCCAGCTCACCTCTTCCGGGGGAGCAGAACACTGAAGCTTTCTTT.

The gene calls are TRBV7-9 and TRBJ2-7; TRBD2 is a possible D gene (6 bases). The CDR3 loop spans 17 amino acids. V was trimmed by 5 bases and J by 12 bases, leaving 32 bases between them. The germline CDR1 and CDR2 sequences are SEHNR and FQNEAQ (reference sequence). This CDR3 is CASSPQGWGLGLAKWYF. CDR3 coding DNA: TGTGCCAGCAGCCCACAAGGGTGGGGCCTGGGACTCGCCAAATGGTACTTC.

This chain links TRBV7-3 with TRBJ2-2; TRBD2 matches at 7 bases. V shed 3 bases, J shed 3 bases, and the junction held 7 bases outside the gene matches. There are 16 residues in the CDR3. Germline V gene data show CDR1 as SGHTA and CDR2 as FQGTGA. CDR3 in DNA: TGTGCCAGCAGCTTGCAGGGCGGGAGCCACACCGGGGAGCTGTTTTTT. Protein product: CASSLQGGSHTGELFF.

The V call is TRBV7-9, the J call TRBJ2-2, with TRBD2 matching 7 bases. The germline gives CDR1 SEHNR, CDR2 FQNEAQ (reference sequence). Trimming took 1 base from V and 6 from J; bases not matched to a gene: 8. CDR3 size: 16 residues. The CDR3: CASSLVGGPVSGELFF. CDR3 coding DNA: TGTGCCAGCAGCTTAGTGGGAGGGCCCGTGTCCGGGGAGCTGTTTTTT.

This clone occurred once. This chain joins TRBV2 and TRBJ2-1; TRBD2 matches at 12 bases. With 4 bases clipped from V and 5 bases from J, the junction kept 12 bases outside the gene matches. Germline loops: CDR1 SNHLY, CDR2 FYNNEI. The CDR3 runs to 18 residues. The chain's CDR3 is CASSGLAGARGINNEQFF. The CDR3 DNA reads TGTGCCAGCAGTGGACTAGCGGGAGCGAGGGGGATCAACAATGAGCAGTTCTTC.